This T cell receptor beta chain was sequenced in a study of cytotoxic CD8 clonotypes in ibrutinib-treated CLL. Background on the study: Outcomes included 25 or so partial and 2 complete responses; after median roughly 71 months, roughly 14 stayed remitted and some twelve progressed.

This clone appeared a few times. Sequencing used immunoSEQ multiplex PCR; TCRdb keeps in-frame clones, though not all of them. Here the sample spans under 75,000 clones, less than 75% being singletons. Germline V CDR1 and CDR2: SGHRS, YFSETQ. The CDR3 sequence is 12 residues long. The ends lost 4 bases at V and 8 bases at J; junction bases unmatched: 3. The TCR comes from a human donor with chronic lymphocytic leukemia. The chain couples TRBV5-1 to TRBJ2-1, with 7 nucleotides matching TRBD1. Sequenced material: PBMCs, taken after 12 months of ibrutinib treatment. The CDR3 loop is CASSGQVDEQFF. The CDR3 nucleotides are TGCGCCAGCAGCGGACAGGTGGATGAGCAGTTCTTC. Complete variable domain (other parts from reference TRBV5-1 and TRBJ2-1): KAGVTQTPRYLIKTRGQQVTLSCSPISGHRSVSWYQQTPGQGLQFLFEYFSETQRNKGNFPGRFSGRQFSNSRSEMNVSTLELGDSALYLCASSGQVDEQFFGPGTRLTVL.